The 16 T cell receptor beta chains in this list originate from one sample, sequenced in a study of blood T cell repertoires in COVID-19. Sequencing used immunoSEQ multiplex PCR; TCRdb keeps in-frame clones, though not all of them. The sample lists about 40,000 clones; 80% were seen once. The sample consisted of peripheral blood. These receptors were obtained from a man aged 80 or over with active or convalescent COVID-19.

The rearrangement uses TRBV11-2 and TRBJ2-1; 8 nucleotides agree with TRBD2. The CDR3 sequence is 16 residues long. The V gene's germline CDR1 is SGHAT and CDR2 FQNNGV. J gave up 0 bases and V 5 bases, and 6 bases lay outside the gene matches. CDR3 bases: TGTGCCAGCAGCCCCGGGGGGGGTAGCTCCTACAATGAGCAGTTCTTC. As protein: CASSPGGGSSYNEQFF.

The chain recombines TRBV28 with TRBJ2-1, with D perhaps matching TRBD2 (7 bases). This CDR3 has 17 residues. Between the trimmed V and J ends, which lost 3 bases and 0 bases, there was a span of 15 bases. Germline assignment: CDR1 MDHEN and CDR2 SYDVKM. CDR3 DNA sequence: TGTGCCAGCAGTTTGCCCGGAGGGGGGGGCTCCTACAATGAGCAGTTCTTC. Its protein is CASSLPGGGGSYNEQFF. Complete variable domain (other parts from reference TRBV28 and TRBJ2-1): DVKVTQSSRYLVKRTGEKVFLECVQDMDHENMFWYRQDPGLGLRLIYFSYDVKMKEKGDIPEGYSVSREKKERFSLILESASTNQTSMYLCASSLPGGGGSYNEQFFGPGTRLTVL.

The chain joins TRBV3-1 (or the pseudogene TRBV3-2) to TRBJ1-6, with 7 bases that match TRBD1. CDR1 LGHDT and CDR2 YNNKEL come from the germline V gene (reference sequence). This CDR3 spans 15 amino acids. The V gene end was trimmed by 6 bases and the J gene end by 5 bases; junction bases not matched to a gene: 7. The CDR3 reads CASRPGGRDNSPLHF. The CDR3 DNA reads TGTGCCAGCAGGCCAGGGGGACGGGATAATTCACCCCTCCACTTT.

The CDR3 DNA follows: TGTGCCAGCAGTTTCATTTCAGGGGACAACGAGCAGTACTTC. Translating it yields CASSFISGDNEQYF. The J gene is TRBJ2-7, the V gene TRBV6-5, with D perhaps matching TRBD1 (6 bases). Trimming stripped 4 bases from V and 5 bases from J, with 15 bases between. CDR3 size: 14 residues. CDR1 and CDR2 (germline): MNHEY, SVGAGI.

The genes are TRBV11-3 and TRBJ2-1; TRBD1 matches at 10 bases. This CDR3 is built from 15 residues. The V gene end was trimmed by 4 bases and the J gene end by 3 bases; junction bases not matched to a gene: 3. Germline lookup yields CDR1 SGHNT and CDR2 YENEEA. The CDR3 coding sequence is TGTGCCAGCAGCTCGGGACAGGGGAGCTACAATGAGCAGTTCTTC. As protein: CASSSGQGSYNEQFF.

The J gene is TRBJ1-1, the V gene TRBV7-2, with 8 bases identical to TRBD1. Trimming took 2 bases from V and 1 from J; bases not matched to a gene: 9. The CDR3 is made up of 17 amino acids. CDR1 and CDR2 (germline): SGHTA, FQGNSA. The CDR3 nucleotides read TGTGCCAGCAGCTTACTGCGGCACAGGGGGGGGAACACTGAAGCTTTCTTT. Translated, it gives CASSLLRHRGGNTEAFF.

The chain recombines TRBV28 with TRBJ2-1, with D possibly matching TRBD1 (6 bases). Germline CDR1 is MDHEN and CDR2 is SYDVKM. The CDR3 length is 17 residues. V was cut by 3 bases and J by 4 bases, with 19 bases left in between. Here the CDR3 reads CASSFGVGQGWYNEQFF. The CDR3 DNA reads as TGTGCCAGCAGTTTCGGGGTGGGCCAGGGGTGGTACAATGAGCAGTTCTTC.

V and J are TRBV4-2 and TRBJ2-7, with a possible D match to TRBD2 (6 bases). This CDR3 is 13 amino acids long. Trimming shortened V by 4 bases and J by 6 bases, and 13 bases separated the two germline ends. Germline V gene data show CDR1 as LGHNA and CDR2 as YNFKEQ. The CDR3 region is CASSLGLGGEQYF. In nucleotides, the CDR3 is TGTGCCAGCAGCCTAGGACTGGGAGGCGAGCAGTACTTC.

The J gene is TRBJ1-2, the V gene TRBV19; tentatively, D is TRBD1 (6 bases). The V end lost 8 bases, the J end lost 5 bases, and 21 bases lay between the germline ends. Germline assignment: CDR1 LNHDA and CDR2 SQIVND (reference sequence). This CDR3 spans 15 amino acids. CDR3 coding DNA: TGTGCCAGTTGGGGGCCCACGGCTGTGTGGTATGGCTACACCTTC. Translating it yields CASWGPTAVWYGYTF.

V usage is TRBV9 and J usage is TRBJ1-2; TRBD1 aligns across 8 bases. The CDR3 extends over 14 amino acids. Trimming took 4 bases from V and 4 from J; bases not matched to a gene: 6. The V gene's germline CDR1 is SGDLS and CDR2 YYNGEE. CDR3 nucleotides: TGTGCCAGCAGCCCTCGGACAGGGTCCTATGGCTACACCTTC. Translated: CASSPRTGSYGYTF.

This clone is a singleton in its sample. CDR3: CASSQRGGENIQYF. The CDR3 DNA reads TGTGCCAGCAGCCAGCGGGGGGGGGAAAACATTCAGTACTTC. The chain couples TRBV4-2 to TRBJ2-4, with 9 bases lining up with TRBD2. The CDR3 totals 14 residues. Germline loops: CDR1 LGHNA, CDR2 YNFKEQ. V lost 3 bases, J lost 5 bases, and 2 bases stayed unmatched.

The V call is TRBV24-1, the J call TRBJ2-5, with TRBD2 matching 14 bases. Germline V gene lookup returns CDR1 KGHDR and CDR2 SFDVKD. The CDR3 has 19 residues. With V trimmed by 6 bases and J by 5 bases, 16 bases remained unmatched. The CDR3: CATSPSTGLAGESGETQYF. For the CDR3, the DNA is TGTGCCACCAGTCCCTCCACGGGACTAGCGGGAGAAAGTGGTGAGACCCAGTACTTC.

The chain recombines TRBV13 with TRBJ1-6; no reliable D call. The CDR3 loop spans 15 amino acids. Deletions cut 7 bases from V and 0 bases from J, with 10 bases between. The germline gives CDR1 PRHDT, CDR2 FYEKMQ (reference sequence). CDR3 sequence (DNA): TGTGCCAGCACCCGGGGTAGCTCCTATAATTCACCCCTCCACTTT. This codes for CASTRGSSYNSPLHF.

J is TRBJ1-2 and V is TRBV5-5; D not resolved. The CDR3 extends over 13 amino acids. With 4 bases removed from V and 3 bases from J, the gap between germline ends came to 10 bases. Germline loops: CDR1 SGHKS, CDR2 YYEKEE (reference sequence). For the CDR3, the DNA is TGTGCCAGCAGCCTGGTCAGCGACTATGGCTACACCTTC. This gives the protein CASSLVSDYGYTF.

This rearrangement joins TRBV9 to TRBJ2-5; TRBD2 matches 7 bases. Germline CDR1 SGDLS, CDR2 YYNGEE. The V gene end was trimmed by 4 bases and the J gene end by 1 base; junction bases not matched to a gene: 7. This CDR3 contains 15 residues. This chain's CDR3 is CASSPRGVPQETQYF. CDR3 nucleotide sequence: TGTGCCAGCAGCCCCCGGGGGGTACCCCAAGAGACCCAGTACTTC.

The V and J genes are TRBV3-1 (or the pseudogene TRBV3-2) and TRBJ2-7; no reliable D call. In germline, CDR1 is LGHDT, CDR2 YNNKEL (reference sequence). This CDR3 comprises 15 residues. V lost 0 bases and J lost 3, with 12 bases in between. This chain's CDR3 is CASSQDGGVGYEQYF. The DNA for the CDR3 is TGTGCCAGCAGCCAAGACGGCGGAGTCGGCTACGAGCAGTACTTC.